This T cell receptor beta chain was sequenced for a study of graft-versus-host responses after intestinal transplantation. Study overall: Each recipient received anti-thymocyte globulin induction, then tacrolimus and steroids for approximately 3 years.

Of note for this clone: Its antigen is not identified.

Assay: immunoSEQ multiplex PCR; the TCRdb copy retains only in-frame clones and omits some. The table shows about 61,000 clones, with around 92% occurring only once. The length of the CDR3 is 15 residues. Germline values: CDR1 SGHTA, CDR2 FQGTGA. V shed 5 bases, J shed 0 bases, and the junction held 3 bases outside the gene matches. The sequence derives from a human donor who was the organ donor for an intestinal transplant. The source material was unstimulated CD4+ T cells sorted from spleen or lymph node cells, sampled before transplant. The J gene is TRBJ2-3, the V gene TRBV7-3; TRBD2 agrees at 9 bases. The CDR3 bases are TGTGCCAGCAGCCCAGCGGGGGGAAGCACAGATACGCAGTATTTT. It codes for CASSPAGGSTDTQYF.